This TCR beta chain stems from a study of T cells in Graves' hyperthyroidism and ophthalmopathy. Turning to the study itself: It was at initial diagnosis, before any treatment, that peripheral blood was collected.

This clonotype was seen many times. V was trimmed by 7 bases and J by 3 bases, leaving 12 bases between them. This CDR3 region has 12 residues. Germline loops: CDR1 SQVTM, CDR2 ANQGSEA. Every diagnosis used clinical symptoms, serum thyroxine and TRAb, thyroid ultrasound and orbital computed tomography. Amplification yielded TCR beta CDR3 regions, with RNA transcripts as the source. HTBI primers were employed in a first-round RT-PCR of the TCR CDR3. In TCRdb, the multiplex PCR reads were re-called with MiXCR into one record per CDR3 protein. This sample has 700,000 to 950,000 distinct CDR3 sequences; roughly a third occur once, and the top ten carry around 32%.

The sequence was collected from a woman in her 40s with Graves' hyperthyroidism. The specimen was blood. V is TRBV29-1 and J is TRBJ1-1; D is undetermined. The CDR3 nucleotides read TGCAGCGCGTCAGACCGAGACACTGAAGCTTTCTTT. It specifies CSASDRDTEAFF.